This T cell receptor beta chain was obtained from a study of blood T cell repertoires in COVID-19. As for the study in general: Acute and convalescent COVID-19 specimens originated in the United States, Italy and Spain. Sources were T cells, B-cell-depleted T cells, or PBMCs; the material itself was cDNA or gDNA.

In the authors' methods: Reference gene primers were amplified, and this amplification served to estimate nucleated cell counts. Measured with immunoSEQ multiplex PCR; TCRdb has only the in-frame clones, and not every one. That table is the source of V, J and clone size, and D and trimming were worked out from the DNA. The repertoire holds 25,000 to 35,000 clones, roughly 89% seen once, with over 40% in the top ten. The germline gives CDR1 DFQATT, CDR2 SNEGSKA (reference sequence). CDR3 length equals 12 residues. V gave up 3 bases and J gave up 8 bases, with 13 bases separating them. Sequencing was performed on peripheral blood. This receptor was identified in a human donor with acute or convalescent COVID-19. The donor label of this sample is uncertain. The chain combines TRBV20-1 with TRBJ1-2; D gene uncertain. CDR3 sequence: CSASRGEWGYTF. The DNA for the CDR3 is TGCAGTGCTAGTCGCGGTGAATGGGGCTACACCTTC.